This TCR beta chain was sequenced for a study of cytomegalovirus exposure and HLA in healthy donors. Study-wide context: Membership in the Caucasian-associated ancestry cluster was found for around 81% of almost 400 genotyped donors. Findings and caveats of the study: Whilst most TCR sequences proved rare, a subset of public TCRs occurred across many donors. Prediction of most subjects' HLA-A and HLA-B alleles by TCR beta sequences was reportedly accurate.

About this clone: Its antigen is unidentified.

The PCR made use of 60 Vbeta and 13 Jbeta primers. Here immunoSEQ multiplex PCR was the method, and the copy in TCRdb shows in-frame clones only, minus some. This sample has some 160,000 clones, with 65% to 90% found just once. In germline, CDR1 is SGHRS, CDR2 YFSETQ. The V and J ends lost 0 bases and 4 bases, in that order; junction bases with no gene match: 17. The CDR3 loop spans 19 amino acids. The chain uses TRBV5-1 and TRBJ2-7; 9 bases line up with TRBD1. The source is a male donor in good health and CMV-seronegative. Sequences were obtained from PBMCs. The chain's CDR3 is CASSLDGYVDRGIGYEQYF. The DNA for the CDR3 is TGCGCCAGCAGCTTGGATGGGTACGTGGACAGGGGAATTGGTTACGAGCAGTACTTC.